These T cell receptor beta chains were read from a single sample in a study of blood T cell repertoires in COVID-19. Sequencing used immunoSEQ multiplex PCR; TCRdb keeps in-frame clones, though not all of them. Here the sample spans about 160,000 clones, 92% being singletons. Sequences were obtained from peripheral blood. The receptors were gathered from a man younger than 45 with COVID-19, enrolled during active disease. The CDR3 runs from the conserved cysteine through the conserved F or W. Each record gives: V gene, CDR3 protein.

TRBV7-8 | CASSDRRESYNEQFF
TRBV15 | CATSRGAGLLIADTQYF
TRBV13 | CASSPAGTGGSGANVLTF
TRBV7-9 | CASSLGQGLRNNEQFF
TRBV25-1 | CASSGTGGNEQYF
TRBV5-5 | CASTLAGGYTGELFF
TRBV7-2 | CASSLRQAPTDTQYF
TRBV5-8 | CASSLEQGQPQHF
TRBV7-2 | CASSLSDSPNTEAFF
TRBV18 | CASSPTRSNTGELFF
TRBV3-1/TRBV3-2 | CASSQVSDRVKIRGGYTF
TRBV19 | CASSIFRTSGRVNEQFF
TRBV6-5 | CASSYQDRVGSPLHF
TRBV18 | CASSLIAGGQETQYF
TRBV15 | CATRLTGGSSYEQYF
TRBV5-1 | CASSLGGSLILEQYF
TRBV5-1 | CASSLAKLAGGHNEQFF
TRBV5-6 | CASSASPGGQVTYEQYF
TRBV6-5 | CASWGQETLETQYF
TRBV24-1 | CATSDNPRSYEQYF
TRBV6-5 | CASRQDRAPAAEAFF
TRBV5-4 | CASSPGLAGEGEQFF
TRBV4-2 | CASSPGGTEAFF
TRBV7-2 | CASSRRDRVNYGYTF
TRBV28 | CASSATGMSYEQYF
TRBV25-1 | CASSELGLAGTDTQYF
TRBV7-3 | CASSPRHTDTQYF
TRBV5-1 | CASSLSLNQETQYF
TRBV7-9 | CASKRTSGRTANEQFF
TRBV5-6 | CASSLLQGYNSPLHF
TRBV6-5 | CASSYRDLSYEQYF
TRBV28 | CASRLGGTAENTEAFF
TRBV3-1/TRBV3-2 | CASSPQGAPNSPLHF
TRBV7-2 | CASSPVSTDTQYF
TRBV6-5 | CASSYSAGFGYNEQFF
TRBV7-3 | CASSLLREEAFF
TRBV2 | CASKKKSDRTYEQYF
TRBV10-3 | CAIRRQGAETEAFF
TRBV7-6 | CASSLAVGAFAMNTEAFF
TRBV7-6 | CASSLRTGSAYEQYF
TRBV27 | CASSSRRQGGYTF
TRBV4-3 | CASSQDHGGAFGGELFF
TRBV19 | CASRIGTGRYSNQPQHF
TRBV7-9 | CASIGSLAGSSYNEQFF
TRBV6-6 | CASTYRDSNYGYTF